A selection of T cell receptor beta chains follows, all from one sample in a study of blood T cell repertoires in COVID-19. Sequenced by immunoSEQ multiplex PCR; TCRdb stores in-frame clones only, minus some. The table includes more than 200,000 clones, 83% detected once. The specimen sequenced was peripheral blood. The receptors shown here come from a woman aged 45-65 years with acute or convalescent COVID-19. Both conserved end residues are part of each CDR3. A D gene is named only where the DNA matches it firmly. Not all rows give a size; the values are once, few, many and, for expanded clones, a class.

abundance	d_gene	v_gene	j_gene	CDR3aa	CDR3nt
few	TRBD2	TRBV5-1	TRBJ2-1	CASSFLAGAWDEQFF	TGCGCCAGCAGCTTTCTAGCGGGGGCCTGGGATGAGCAGTTCTTC
.	.	TRBV4-1	TRBJ2-3	CASSQPPPFSSTDTQYF	TGCGCCAGCAGCCAACCCCCGCCCTTTAGTAGCACAGATACGCAGTATTTT
.	TRBD1	TRBV5-1	TRBJ1-4	CASSFRDREEKLFF	TGCGCCAGCAGCTTCCGGGACAGAGAGGAAAAACTGTTTTTT
many	.	TRBV28	TRBJ2-3	CASSSLTRLRAGDTQYF	TGTGCCAGCAGTTCACTGACCCGTCTAAGGGCGGGAGATACGCAGTATTTT
.	.	TRBV28	TRBJ1-4	CASIGLGATNEKLFF	TGTGCCAGCATAGGACTAGGAGCAACTAATGAAAAACTGTTTTTT
.	TRBD1	TRBV28	TRBJ1-2	CASSPGTGYYGYTF	TGTGCCAGCAGTCCCGGGACAGGATACTATGGCTACACCTTC
.	TRBD2	TRBV5-1	TRBJ2-7	CASSGGGGPPYEQYF	TGCGCCAGCAGCGGGGGGGGAGGGCCCCCTTACGAGCAGTACTTC
medium-sized	TRBD2	TRBV6-5	TRBJ2-1	CASTLTSGSVGEQFF	TGTGCCAGCACCTTGACTAGCGGGAGTGTCGGTGAGCAGTTCTTC
.	TRBD1	TRBV30	TRBJ1-1	CALVRTGGTEAFF	TGTGCCCTCGTGCGGACAGGGGGCACTGAAGCTTTCTTT
.	TRBD2	TRBV5-4	TRBJ2-3	CASSRTSGSEDTQYF	TGTGCCAGCAGCCGGACTAGCGGGAGTGAAGATACGCAGTATTTT
.	.	TRBV28	TRBJ2-3	CASSFPSSGTDTQYF	TGTGCCAGCAGTTTCCCCTCCTCCGGGACAGATACGCAGTATTTT
.	.	TRBV5-1	TRBJ1-6	CASSFQAGVESPLHF	TGCGCCAGCAGCTTTCAGGCAGGGGTTGAATCACCCCTCCACTTT
.	TRBD1	TRBV10-3	TRBJ1-1	CAISEGQGINTEAFF	TGTGCCATCAGTGAGGGACAGGGGATTAACACTGAAGCTTTCTTT
.	.	TRBV6-5	TRBJ2-7	CASSPTYEQYF	TGTGCCAGCAGTCCCACTTACGAGCAGTACTTC
.	.	TRBV2	TRBJ2-7	CASTLQGAKYEQYF	TGTGCCAGCACCTTACAGGGTGCTAAGTACGAGCAGTACTTC
.	TRBD2	TRBV6-6	TRBJ2-1	CASRRFQLAGDGNEQFF	TGTGCCAGCCGTCGCTTCCAGTTAGCGGGAGATGGTAATGAGCAGTTCTTC
.	TRBD2	TRBV14	TRBJ2-1	CASSQGTSGRNEQFF	TGTGCCAGCAGCCAAGGGACTAGCGGGAGAAATGAGCAGTTCTTC
.	.	TRBV12-3/TRBV12-4	TRBJ2-5	CASSLQETQYF	TGTGCCAGCAGCCTCCAAGAGACCCAGTACTTC
.	.	TRBV15	TRBJ2-1	CATSGRTYNEQFF	TGTGCCACCAGCGGCCGCACCTACAATGAGCAGTTCTTC
.	.	TRBV25-1	TRBJ1-2	CASSEFTTGLNYGYTF	TGTGCCAGCAGTGAGTTCACGACAGGACTTAACTATGGCTACACCTTC
once	TRBD1	TRBV3-1/TRBV3-2	TRBJ1-2	CASSLRTGIGYTF	TGTGCCAGCAGCCTTAGGACAGGGATCGGCTACACCTTC
.	.	TRBV3-1/TRBV3-2	TRBJ2-3	CASSQGTVGTQYF	TGTGCCAGCAGCCAAGGGACAGTTGGTACGCAGTATTTT
.	.	TRBV19	TRBJ1-6	CASSQPYRGYNSPLHF	TGTGCCAGTAGTCAGCCCTACCGGGGCTATAATTCACCCCTCCACTTT
few	.	TRBV27	TRBJ1-2	CASSLSNGGGYTF	TGTGCCAGCAGTTTATCGAATGGAGGGGGCTACACCTTC
few	TRBD2	TRBV11-2	TRBJ2-7	CASSLGGSYEQYF	TGTGCCAGCAGCTTGGGGGGGTCCTACGAGCAGTACTTC
.	.	TRBV7-9	TRBJ2-2	CASSRGLSRPNTGELFF	TGTGCCAGCAGCCGCGGACTGAGCCGACCGAACACCGGGGAGCTGTTTTTT
.	.	TRBV5-4	TRBJ1-1	CASSLGSGAKTEAFF	TGTGCCAGCAGCTTGGGTTCAGGGGCGAAGACTGAAGCTTTCTTT
.	.	TRBV3-1/TRBV3-2	TRBJ1-4	CAAKEGGNEKLFF	TGTGCCGCTAAGGAAGGGGGAAATGAAAAACTGTTTTTT
.	.	TRBV11-2	TRBJ2-2	CASSLDRGGDGGELFF	TGTGCCAGCAGCTTAGATAGGGGGGGCGACGGCGGGGAGCTGTTTTTT
.	.	TRBV28	TRBJ1-5	CASSYRDQPQHF	TGTGCCAGCAGTTACAGGGATCAGCCCCAGCATTTT
once	TRBD2	TRBV7-2	TRBJ2-2	CASSRTRTDTGELFF	TGTGCCAGCAGCCGGACTAGAACCGACACCGGGGAGCTGTTTTTT
.	.	TRBV27	TRBJ2-5	CASSQLPASETQYF	TGTGCCAGCAGCCAACTGCCCGCGAGTGAGACCCAGTACTTC
once	TRBD2	TRBV5-4	TRBJ2-2	CASSSGLAGVGTGELFF	TGTGCCAGCAGCTCGGGACTAGCGGGAGTAGGCACCGGGGAGCTGTTTTTT
.	TRBD1	TRBV9	TRBJ2-1	CASSAGTGPRNEQFF	TGTGCCAGCAGCGCAGGGACAGGACCCCGAAATGAGCAGTTCTTC
.	.	TRBV9	TRBJ2-3	CASSVGASPSTDTQYF	TGTGCCAGCAGCGTTGGAGCTTCACCTAGCACAGATACGCAGTATTTT
.	TRBD1	TRBV11-2	TRBJ2-2	CASSRTGQVNTGELFF	TGTGCCAGCAGCCGGACGGGACAGGTCAACACCGGGGAGCTGTTTTTT
.	.	TRBV2	TRBJ2-3	CASSYRLPVGTDTQYF	TGTGCCAGCAGTTACCGACTCCCCGTTGGCACAGATACGCAGTATTTT
.	TRBD1	TRBV29-1	TRBJ1-4	CSVSPHDRVGEKLFF	TGCAGCGTTAGTCCGCATGACAGGGTTGGTGAAAAACTGTTTTTT
once	.	TRBV7-3	TRBJ2-3	CASSPLARTDTQYF	TGTGCCAGCAGCCCCTTGGCCCGCACAGATACGCAGTATTTT
once	.	TRBV7-2	TRBJ1-2	CASSLGGTVGF	TGTGCCAGCAGCCTCGGCGGCACCGTAGGATTC
.	.	TRBV6-5	TRBJ1-1	CASSRQGKAFF	TGTGCCAGCAGTCGTCAGGGTAAGGCTTTCTTT
.	TRBD2	TRBV27	TRBJ2-5	CASSPRTSRETQYF	TGTGCCAGCAGTCCGAGGACTAGTAGAGAGACCCAGTACTTC
.	.	TRBV2	TRBJ2-2	CASRGQNTGELFF	TGTGCCAGCAGAGGACAGAACACCGGGGAGCTGTTTTTT
few	.	TRBV28	TRBJ2-5	CASSHSKETQYF	TGTGCCAGCAGCCACTCGAAAGAGACCCAGTACTTC
.	.	TRBV27	TRBJ2-1	CASRRGSSYNEQFF	TGTGCCAGTAGGCGGGGCAGCTCCTACAATGAGCAGTTCTTC
few	TRBD1	TRBV5-1	TRBJ1-2	CASSLATGAGYGYTF	TGCGCCAGCAGCTTGGCCACAGGGGCCGGCTATGGCTACACCTTC
.	TRBD1	TRBV7-9	TRBJ2-7	CASSRVRDSRSDEQYF	TGTGCCAGCAGCCGGGTGAGGGACAGTCGGTCCGACGAGCAGTACTTC
.	TRBD2	TRBV2	TRBJ2-7	CASKLREGSYEQYF	TGTGCCAGCAAATTGAGGGAGGGCTCCTACGAGCAGTACTTC
.	.	TRBV27	TRBJ2-7	CASSLLGGRAIPHEQYF	TGTGCCAGCAGTTTATTAGGGGGGAGGGCGATTCCCCACGAGCAGTACTTC
few	.	TRBV5-6	TRBJ1-5	CASSLGRANQPQHF	TGTGCCAGCAGCTTGGGCAGGGCCAATCAGCCCCAGCATTTT
many	TRBD1	TRBV29-1	TRBJ1-1	CSVESHRGPGTEAFF	TGCAGCGTTGAAAGCCACAGGGGGCCGGGCACTGAAGCTTTCTTT
.	.	TRBV3-1/TRBV3-2	TRBJ1-3	CASSQTLRGGSGNTIYF	TGTGCCAGCAGCCAAACCCTAAGAGGAGGCTCTGGAAACACCATATATTTT
.	TRBD1	TRBV19	TRBJ2-7	CASSAKTGTEQYF	TGTGCCAGTAGTGCCAAGACAGGGACCGAGCAGTACTTC